The entry that follows covers one T cell receptor (beta chain) sequence. The antigen is undetermined. General observations from the study: Tumor memory CD4+ T cell TCR gene usage clustered with blood and lymph node memory CD4+ cells and lymph node naive CD4+ cells. Larger-cohort validation covered only one TCR beta V-J rearrangement.

Naive CD4+ cells had CD25+ Tregs removed. In germline, CDR1 is SGHRS, CDR2 YFSETQ. Trimming removed 2 bases from V and 10 bases from J; junction bases left unmatched: 11. This CDR3 region has 16 residues. Constant-region reverse primers amplified full-length variable regions, followed by semi-nested Nested Universal Primer A PCR. A single record per CDR3 protein comes from TCRdb applying MiXCR to the 5' RACE reads. The profile covers about 34,000 distinct CDR3 sequences, with roughly 26% appearing a single time and around 3.9% taken by the ten largest. This clonotype originated in a female donor with breast cancer. The gene calls are TRBV5-1 and TRBJ1-6; 8 nucleotides agree with TRBD1. The specimen sequenced was naive CD4+ T cells sorted from a lymph node. Subset noted: naive CD4+ T cells, CD4+CD45RA+CD25-. CDR3 DNA sequence: TGCGCCAGCAGCTTTAATGGACAGGGCCAGGAGTCACCCCTCCACTTT. Translation: CASSFNGQGQESPLHF. Looking up the rest from reference TRBV5-1 and TRBJ1-6 gives the full variable domain: KAGVTQTPRYLIKTRGQQVTLSCSPISGHRSVSWYQQTPGQGLQFLFEYFSETQRNKGNFPGRFSGRQFSNSRSEMNVSTLELGDSALYLCASSFNGQGQESPLHFGNGTRLTVT.